This TCR beta chain was sequenced in a study of cytomegalovirus exposure and HLA in healthy donors. Study findings and constraints: Some TCR beta chains (roughly 160 of them) were listed as cytomegalovirus-associated. In an earlier analysis, about 87% or about 30%: the productive usage of most TCR beta V segments. Serostatus for CMV was the only available immune exposure information. Later on, an analysis tied 15,000 to 20,000 TCR beta sequences to HLA alleles at 0.05 false discovery rate.

Notes on this clone: Its specificity is unknown.

The primer mix had 60 Vbeta and 13 Jbeta primers. Assay: immunoSEQ multiplex PCR; the TCRdb copy retains only in-frame clones and omits some. The table shows about 160,000 clones, with over 65% occurring only once. J was trimmed by 2 bases and V by 4 bases; bases with no gene match: 3. The CDR3 sequence is 15 residues long. The germline gives CDR1 SGHRS, CDR2 YFSETQ. This TCR came from a middle-aged woman in good health and CMV-seronegative. V usage is TRBV5-1 and J usage is TRBJ2-3; 11 nucleotides agree with TRBD1. Sequences were obtained from PBMCs. This CDR3 is CASSVDRGPTDTQYF. The CDR3 bases are TGCGCCAGCAGCGTGGACAGGGGGCCCACAGATACGCAGTATTTT.